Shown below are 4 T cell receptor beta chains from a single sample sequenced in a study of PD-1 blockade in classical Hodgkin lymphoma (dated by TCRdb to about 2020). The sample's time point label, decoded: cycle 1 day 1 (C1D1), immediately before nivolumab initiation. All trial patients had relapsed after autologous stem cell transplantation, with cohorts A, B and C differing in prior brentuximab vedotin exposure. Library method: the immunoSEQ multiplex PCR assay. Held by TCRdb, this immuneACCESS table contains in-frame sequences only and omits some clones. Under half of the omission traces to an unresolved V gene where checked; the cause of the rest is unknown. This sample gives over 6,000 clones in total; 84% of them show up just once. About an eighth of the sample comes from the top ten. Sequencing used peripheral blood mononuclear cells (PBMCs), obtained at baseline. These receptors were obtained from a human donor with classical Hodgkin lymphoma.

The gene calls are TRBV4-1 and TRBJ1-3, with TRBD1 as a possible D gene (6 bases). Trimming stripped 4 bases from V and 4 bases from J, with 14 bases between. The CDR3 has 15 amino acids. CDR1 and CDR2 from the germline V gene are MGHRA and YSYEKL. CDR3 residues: CASSPRQASGNTIYF. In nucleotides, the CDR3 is TGCGCCAGCAGCCCCCGACAGGCCAGCGGAAACACCATATATTTT.

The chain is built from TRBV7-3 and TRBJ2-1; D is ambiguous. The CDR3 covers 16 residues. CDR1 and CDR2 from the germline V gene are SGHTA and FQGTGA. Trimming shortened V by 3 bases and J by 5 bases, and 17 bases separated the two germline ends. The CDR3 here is CASSFSGSPVHNEQFF. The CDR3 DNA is TGTGCCAGCAGCTTCTCCGGGTCCCCGGTCCACAATGAGCAGTTCTTC.

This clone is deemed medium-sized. CDR3 amino acids: CASSQGGGYEQYF. The CDR3 DNA follows: TGTGCCAGCAGCCAAGGCGGGGGGTACGAGCAGTACTTC. This sequence joins TRBV5-6 and TRBJ2-7, with 8 positions matching TRBD2. Germline values: CDR1 SGHDT, CDR2 YYEEEE. V shed 4 bases, J shed 4 bases, and the junction held 4 bases outside the gene matches. The CDR3 sequence is 13 residues long.

The CDR3, as DNA: TGTGCCAGCAGCTTAGACCCTAGCGGGCCCGTTCTTCGTTTGGAGCAGTACTTC. Translating it yields CASSLDPSGPVLRLEQYF. The J gene is TRBJ2-7, the V gene TRBV11-3; 8 bases are a match to TRBD2. The J segment lost 7 bases and the V segment lost 0 bases, leaving 17 bases of the junction unmatched. This CDR3 is built from 18 residues. CDR1 and CDR2 (germline): SGHNT, YENEEA.